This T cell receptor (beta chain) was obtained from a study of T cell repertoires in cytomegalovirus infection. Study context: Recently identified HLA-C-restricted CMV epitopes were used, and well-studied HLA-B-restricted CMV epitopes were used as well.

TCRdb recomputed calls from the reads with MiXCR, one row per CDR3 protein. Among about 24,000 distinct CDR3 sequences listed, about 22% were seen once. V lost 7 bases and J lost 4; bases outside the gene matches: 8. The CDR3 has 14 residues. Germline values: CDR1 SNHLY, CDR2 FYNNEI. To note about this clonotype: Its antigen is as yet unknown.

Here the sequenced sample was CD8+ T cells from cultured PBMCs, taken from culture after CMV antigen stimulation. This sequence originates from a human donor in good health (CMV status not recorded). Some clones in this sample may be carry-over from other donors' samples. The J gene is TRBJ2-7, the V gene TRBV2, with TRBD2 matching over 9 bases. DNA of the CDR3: TGTGCCAGCACTCCCGGGACTAGCCTTTACGAGCAGTACTTC. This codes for CASTPGTSLYEQYF.